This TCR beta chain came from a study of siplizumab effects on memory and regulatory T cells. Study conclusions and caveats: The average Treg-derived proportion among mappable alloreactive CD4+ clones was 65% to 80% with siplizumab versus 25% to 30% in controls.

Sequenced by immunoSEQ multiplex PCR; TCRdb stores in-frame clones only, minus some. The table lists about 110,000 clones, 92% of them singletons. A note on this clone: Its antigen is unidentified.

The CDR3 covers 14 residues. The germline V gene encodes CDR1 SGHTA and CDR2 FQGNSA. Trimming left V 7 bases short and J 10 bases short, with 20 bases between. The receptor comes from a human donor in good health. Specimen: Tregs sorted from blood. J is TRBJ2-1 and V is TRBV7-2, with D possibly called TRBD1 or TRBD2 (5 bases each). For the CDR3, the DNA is TGTGCCAGCAAGGGGACCGACTCCCTTGAGGAGCAGTTCTTC. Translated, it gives CASKGTDSLEEQFF. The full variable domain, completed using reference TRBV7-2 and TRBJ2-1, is GAGVSQSPSNKVTEKGKDVELRCDPISGHTALYWYRQSLGQGLEFLIYFQGNSAPDKSGLPSDRFSAERTGGSVSTLTIQRTQQEDSAVYLCASKGTDSLEEQFFGPGTRLTVL.